One sample yielded the 17 T cell receptor beta chains listed below, sequenced in a study of T cell changes during pregnancy in multiple sclerosis. The protocol was immunoSEQ multiplex PCR, while the TCRdb copy is restricted to in-frame clones and leaves out a portion. The sample contains tens of thousands of clones, more than 85% of which appear only once. The sample consisted of CD4+ T cells from peripheral blood mononuclear cells, taken in the third trimester of pregnancy. The receptors were sampled from a female donor with multiple sclerosis, enrolled in a pregnancy study.

The chain carries TRBV2 and TRBJ1-3; no clear D. Germline assignment: CDR1 SNHLY and CDR2 FYNNEI. This CDR3 contains 12 residues. With 6 bases removed from V and 4 bases from J, the gap between germline ends came to 7 bases. The CDR3 nucleotides read TGTGCCAGCAGAACAGAAGGAAACACCATATATTTT. Translated: CASRTEGNTIYF.

The chain has TRBV7-9 and TRBJ2-3, with unresolved D. V dropped 1 base and J dropped 2 bases, with 7 bases sitting between them. Germline CDR1 and CDR2: SEHNR and FQNEAQ (reference sequence). The CDR3 covers 14 residues. CDR3 sequence: CASSLGRYTDTQYF. For the CDR3, the DNA is TGTGCCAGCAGCTTAGGCAGGTACACAGATACGCAGTATTTT.

The chain has TRBV7-8 and TRBJ1-6; 10 bases match TRBD1. V shed 6 bases, J shed 8 bases, and the junction held 4 bases outside the gene matches. The germline V gene has CDR1 SGHVS and CDR2 FQNEAQ. The CDR3 spans 14 residues. CDR3 sequence (DNA): TGTGCCAGCAGAGTCGGGACAGGGGATTCACCCCTCCACTTT. Residues: CASRVGTGDSPLHF.

The CDR3 DNA reads TGCGCCAGCAGCGACAGGGTCCTCGCCGGGACCCAGTACTTC. This translates into CASSDRVLAGTQYF. This chain uses TRBV5-1 with TRBJ2-5, with 7 bases aligning to TRBD1. The CDR3 spans 14 residues. V shed 4 bases, J shed 7 bases, and the junction held 10 bases outside the gene matches. CDR1 is SGHRS, CDR2 YFSETQ, per germline.

V and J are TRBV19 and TRBJ2-5; 9 nucleotides agree with TRBD1. Per the germline V gene, CDR1 is LNHDA and CDR2 is SQIVND (reference sequence). V lost 5 bases and J lost 4; bases outside the gene matches: 11. The length of the CDR3 is 16 residues. For the CDR3, the DNA is TGTGCCAGTAGTCCCCTACAGGGGGCGAAAGCAGAGACCCAGTACTTC. Its protein product is CASSPLQGAKAETQYF.

The rearrangement uses TRBV15 and TRBJ2-1; 8 bases map to TRBD2. The junction had 1 base not matched to a gene; V was cut back by 0 bases and J by 0 bases. The CDR3 loop spans 16 amino acids. The germline V gene has CDR1 LNHNV and CDR2 YYDKDF (reference sequence). The CDR3 loop is CATSRDTSGSYNEQFF. As DNA, the CDR3 is TGTGCCACCAGCAGAGATACTAGCGGCTCCTACAATGAGCAGTTCTTC.

This clone was counted once. The V and J genes are TRBV7-2 and TRBJ1-5; D not certain. Between the trimmed V and J ends, which lost 5 bases and 4 bases, there was a span of 24 bases. The CDR3 contains 18 residues. The V gene's germline CDR1 is SGHTA and CDR2 FQGNSA. CDR3 in DNA: TGTGCCAGCAGCCCCCTGGCACCGGGGAATGAGAGGAATCAGCCCCAGCATTTT. This gives the protein CASSPLAPGNERNQPQHF.

The chain's CDR3 is CASSSSGTGVGDTQYF. CDR3 nucleotide sequence: TGTGCCAGTAGTTCCTCCGGGACAGGGGTGGGAGATACGCAGTATTTT. J is TRBJ2-3 and V is TRBV19; TRBD1 matches at 10 bases. The germline gives CDR1 LNHDA, CDR2 SQIVND (reference sequence). The CDR3 is 16 residues long. J was trimmed by 5 bases and V by 5 bases; bases with no gene match: 10.

This chain uses TRBV27 with TRBJ2-7; D is undetermined. Per the germline V gene, CDR1 is MNHEY and CDR2 is SMNVEV (reference sequence). This CDR3 region has 12 residues. Trimming left V 5 bases short and J 3 bases short, with 8 bases between. The CDR3 DNA sequence: TGTGCCAGCAGTCCAAACAGCTACGAGCAGTACTTC. Its protein product is CASSPNSYEQYF.

V and J are TRBV25-1 and TRBJ2-2; TRBD2 matches at 9 bases. Germline CDR1 reads MGHDK; CDR2 reads SYGVNS. The CDR3 runs 17 residues. The trim removed 0 bases at V and 6 bases at J, leaving 8 bases unmatched. The CDR3 DNA is TGTGCCAGCAGTGAATATGGGGGCGGGGGGGCCGCCGGGGAGCTGTTTTTT. Translation: CASSEYGGGGAAGELFF.

The rearrangement uses TRBV19 and TRBJ2-3; D uncertain. The CDR3 spans 12 residues. Germline V lookup: CDR1 LNHDA, CDR2 SQIVND (reference sequence). Trimming cost V 4 bases and J 5 bases, with 7 bases left between them. The CDR3 region is CASSTLGDTQYF. CDR3 coding DNA: TGTGCCAGTAGTACCCTAGGAGATACGCAGTATTTT.

CDR3 loop: CASSPGQGRETQYF. The CDR3 DNA sequence: TGTGCCAGCAGCCCGGGACAGGGAAGAGAGACCCAGTACTTC. V usage is TRBV5-4 and J usage is TRBJ2-5; TRBD1 agrees at 9 bases. The V gene end was trimmed by 4 bases and the J gene end by 4 bases; junction bases not matched to a gene: 5. CDR1 is SGHNT, CDR2 YYREEE, per germline (reference sequence). The CDR3 loop spans 14 amino acids.

V gene TRBV6-1 combines with J gene TRBJ2-7; unclear D gene. Deletions cut 3 bases from V and 4 bases from J, with 7 bases between. This CDR3 has 12 amino acids. Germline V lookup: CDR1 MNHNS, CDR2 SASEGT. This CDR3 reads CASSEAFYEQYF. The CDR3 bases are TGTGCCAGCAGTGAGGCTTTTTACGAGCAGTACTTC.

The rearrangement uses TRBV6-5 and TRBJ2-3; 15 bases match TRBD2. CDR1 is MNHEY and CDR2 is SVGAGI in the germline V gene. CDR3 length equals 15 residues. J lost 6 bases, V lost 6 bases, and 4 bases had no gene match. The CDR3: CASRTGTSGRDTQYF. The CDR3 DNA sequence: TGTGCCAGCAGAACCGGGACTAGCGGGAGGGATACGCAGTATTTT.

The rearrangement uses TRBV19 and TRBJ2-5; 8 nucleotides line up with TRBD1. The last part of the DNA fits TRBJ2-7 better; the J call may be wrong. CDR3 size: 14 residues. Germline V lookup: CDR1 LNHDA, CDR2 SQIVND (reference sequence). The CDR3: CASSSGRQGYEQYF. The DNA of the CDR3 is TGTGCCAGTAGTTCCGGACGACAGGGGTACGAGCAGTACTTC.

The V gene is TRBV9, the J gene TRBJ2-2, with 7 bases aligning to TRBD1. CDR1 is SGDLS and CDR2 is YYNGEE in the germline V gene. The CDR3 runs to 17 residues. V trimming: 0 bases; J trimming: 2 bases; junction bases outside the gene matches: 7. The CDR3: CASSVGGRGINTGELFF. In DNA form, the CDR3 reads TGTGCCAGCAGCGTAGGGGGCAGGGGGATCAACACCGGGGAGCTGTTTTTT.

The rearrangement joins TRBV7-2 to TRBJ2-3; no firm D call. V lost 5 bases and J 1 base, leaving 10 bases between the germline ends. The length of the CDR3 is 14 residues. The germline V gene has CDR1 SGHTA and CDR2 FQGNSA. CDR3 sequence reads: CASSPSQGTDTQYF. For the CDR3, the DNA is TGTGCCAGCAGCCCCTCCCAGGGCACAGATACGCAGTATTTT.